The sequence of this TCR beta chain was determined in a study of lymphopenia after photon versus proton radiotherapy. A single count supports this clone. The ends lost 0 bases at V and 5 bases at J; junction bases unmatched: 7. The CDR3 covers 16 residues. CDR1 and CDR2 from the germline V gene are KGHSH and LQKENI. TCRdb's table, derived via immunoSEQ multiplex PCR, lists solely in-frame clones and lacks some. This table holds around 25,000 clones, around four fifths found once. This TCR was sampled from a man aged 35 to 55 with gastric cancer. The sequencing here drew on peripheral blood, taken from a patient treated with photon-based radiotherapy. This chain joins TRBV18 and TRBJ2-5, with TRBD2 matching 9 bases. CDR3 residues: CASSPPGSGGRETQYF. The CDR3 nucleotides read TGTGCCAGCTCACCACCGGGTAGCGGGGGCAGGGAGACCCAGTACTTC.